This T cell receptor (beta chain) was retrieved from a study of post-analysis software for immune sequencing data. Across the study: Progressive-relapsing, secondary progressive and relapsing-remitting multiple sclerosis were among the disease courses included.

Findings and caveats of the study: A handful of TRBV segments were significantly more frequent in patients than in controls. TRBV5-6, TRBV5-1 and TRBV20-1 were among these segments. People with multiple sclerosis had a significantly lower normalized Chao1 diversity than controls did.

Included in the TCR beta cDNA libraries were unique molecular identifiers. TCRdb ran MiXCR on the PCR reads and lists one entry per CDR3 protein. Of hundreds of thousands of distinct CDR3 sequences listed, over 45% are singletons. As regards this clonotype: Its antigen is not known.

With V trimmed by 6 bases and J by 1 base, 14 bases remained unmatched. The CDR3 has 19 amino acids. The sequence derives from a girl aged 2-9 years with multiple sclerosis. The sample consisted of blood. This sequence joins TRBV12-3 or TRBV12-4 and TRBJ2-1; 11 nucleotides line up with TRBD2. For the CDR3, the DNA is TGTGCCAGCAGCTGGCGCGCACTAGCGGGAGTCAGGTCCTACAATGAGCAGTTCTTC. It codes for CASSWRALAGVRSYNEQFF.